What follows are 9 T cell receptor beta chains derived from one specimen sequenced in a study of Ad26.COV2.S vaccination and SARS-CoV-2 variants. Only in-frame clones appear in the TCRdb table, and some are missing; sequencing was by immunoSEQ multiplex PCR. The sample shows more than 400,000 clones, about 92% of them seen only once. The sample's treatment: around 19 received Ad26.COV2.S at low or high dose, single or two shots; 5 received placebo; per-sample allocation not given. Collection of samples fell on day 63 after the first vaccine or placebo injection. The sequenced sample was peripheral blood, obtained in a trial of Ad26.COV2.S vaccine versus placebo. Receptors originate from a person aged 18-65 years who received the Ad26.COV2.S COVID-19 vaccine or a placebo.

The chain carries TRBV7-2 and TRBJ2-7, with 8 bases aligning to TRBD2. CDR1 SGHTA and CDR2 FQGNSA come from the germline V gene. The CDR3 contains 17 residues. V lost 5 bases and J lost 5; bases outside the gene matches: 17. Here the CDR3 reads CASSPPPSLREDNEQYF. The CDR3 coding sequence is TGTGCCAGCAGCCCCCCCCCATCGCTGCGGGAGGACAACGAGCAGTACTTC.

The chain's CDR3 is CASSQESRGAYEQYF. The CDR3 DNA reads as TGCGCCAGCAGCCAAGAGTCCAGGGGTGCCTACGAGCAGTACTTC. The chain links TRBV4-1 to TRBJ2-7; TRBD1 is a possible D gene (6 bases). Germline CDR1 reads MGHRA; CDR2 reads YSYEKL. This CDR3 contains 15 residues. The V end was cut by 0 bases, the J end by 2 bases, with 11 bases between.

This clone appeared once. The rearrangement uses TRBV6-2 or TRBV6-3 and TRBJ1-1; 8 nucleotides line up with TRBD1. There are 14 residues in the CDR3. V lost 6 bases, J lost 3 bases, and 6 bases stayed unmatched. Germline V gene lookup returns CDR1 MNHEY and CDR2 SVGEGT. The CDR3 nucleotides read TGTGCCAGCAGCCTGGACAGGGTTTACACTGAAGCTTTCTTT. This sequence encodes CASSLDRVYTEAFF.

CDR3 amino acids: CASSPQTDRAETQYF. CDR3 in DNA: TGTGCCAGCTCACCCCAGACCGACCGCGCGGAGACCCAGTACTTC. The genes are TRBV18 and TRBJ2-5, with D unresolved. The germline CDR1 and CDR2 sequences are KGHSH and LQKENI. Trimming pared 3 bases from V and 5 bases from J, leaving 16 bases between. CDR3 length equals 15 residues.

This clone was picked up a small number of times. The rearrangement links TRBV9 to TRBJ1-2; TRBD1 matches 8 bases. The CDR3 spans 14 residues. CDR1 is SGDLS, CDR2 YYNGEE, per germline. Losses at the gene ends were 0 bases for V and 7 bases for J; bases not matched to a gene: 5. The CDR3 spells CASSVGGQGSGYTF. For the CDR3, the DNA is TGTGCCAGCAGCGTAGGCGGACAGGGTTCTGGCTACACCTTC.

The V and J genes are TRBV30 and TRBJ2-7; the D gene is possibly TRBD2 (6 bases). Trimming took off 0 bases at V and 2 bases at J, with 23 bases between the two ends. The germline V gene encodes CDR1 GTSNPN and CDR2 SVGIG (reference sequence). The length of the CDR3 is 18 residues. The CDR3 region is CAWSVAYHGTLVAYEQYF. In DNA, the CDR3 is TGTGCCTGGAGTGTGGCTTACCACGGGACTCTTGTCGCCTACGAGCAGTACTTC.

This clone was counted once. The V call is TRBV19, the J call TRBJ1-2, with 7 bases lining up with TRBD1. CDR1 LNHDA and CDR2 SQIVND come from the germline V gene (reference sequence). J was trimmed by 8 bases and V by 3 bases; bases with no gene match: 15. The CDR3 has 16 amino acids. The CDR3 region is CASSIVIPRGGRGYTF. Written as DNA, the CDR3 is TGTGCCAGTAGTATCGTTATCCCTCGAGGGGGCCGGGGCTACACCTTC.

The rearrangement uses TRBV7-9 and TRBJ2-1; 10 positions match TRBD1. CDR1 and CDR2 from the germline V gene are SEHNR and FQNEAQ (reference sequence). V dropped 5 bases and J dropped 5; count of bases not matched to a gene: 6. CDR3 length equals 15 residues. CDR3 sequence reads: CASSTGQGVHNEQFF. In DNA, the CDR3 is TGTGCCAGCAGCACCGGACAGGGGGTGCACAATGAGCAGTTCTTC.

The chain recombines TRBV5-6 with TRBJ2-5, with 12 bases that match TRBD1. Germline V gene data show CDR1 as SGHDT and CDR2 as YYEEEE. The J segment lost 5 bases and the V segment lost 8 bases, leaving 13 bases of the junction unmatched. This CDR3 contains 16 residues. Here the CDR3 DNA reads TGTGCCAGTATCCTCCTGGGGACAGGGGGCGATGAGACCCAGTACTTC. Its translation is CASILLGTGGDETQYF.